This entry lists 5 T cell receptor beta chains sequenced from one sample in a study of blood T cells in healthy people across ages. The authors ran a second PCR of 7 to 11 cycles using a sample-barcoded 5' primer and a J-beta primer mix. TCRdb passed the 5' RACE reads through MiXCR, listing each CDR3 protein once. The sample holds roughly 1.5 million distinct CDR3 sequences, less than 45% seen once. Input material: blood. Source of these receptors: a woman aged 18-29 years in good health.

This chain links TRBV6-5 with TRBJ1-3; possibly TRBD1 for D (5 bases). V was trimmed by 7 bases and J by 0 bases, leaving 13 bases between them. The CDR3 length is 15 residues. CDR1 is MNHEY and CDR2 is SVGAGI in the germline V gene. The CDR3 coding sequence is TGTGCCAGCAAACTACAGGCTATCTCTGGAAACACCATATATTTT. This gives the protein CASKLQAISGNTIYF.

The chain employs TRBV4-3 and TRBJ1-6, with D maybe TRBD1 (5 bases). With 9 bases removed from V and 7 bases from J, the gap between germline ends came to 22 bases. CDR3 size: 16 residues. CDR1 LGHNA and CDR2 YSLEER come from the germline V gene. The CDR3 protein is CARERIRGAGNSPLHF. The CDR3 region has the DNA TGCGCCAGGGAGAGGATTAGGGGCGCGGGAAATTCACCCCTCCACTTT.

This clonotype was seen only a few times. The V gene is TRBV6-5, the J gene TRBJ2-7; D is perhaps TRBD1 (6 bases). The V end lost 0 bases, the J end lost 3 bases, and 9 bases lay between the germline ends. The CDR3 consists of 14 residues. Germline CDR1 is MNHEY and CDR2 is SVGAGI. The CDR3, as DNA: TGTGCCAGCAGTTACTCGCAGGGGATCTACGAGCAGTACTTC. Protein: CASSYSQGIYEQYF.

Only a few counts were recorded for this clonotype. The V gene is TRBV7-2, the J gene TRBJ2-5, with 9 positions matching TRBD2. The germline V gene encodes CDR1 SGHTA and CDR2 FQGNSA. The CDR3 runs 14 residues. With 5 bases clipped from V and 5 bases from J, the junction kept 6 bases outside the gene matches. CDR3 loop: CASSHIAGEETQYF. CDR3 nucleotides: TGTGCCAGCAGCCATATAGCGGGGGAGGAGACCCAGTACTTC.

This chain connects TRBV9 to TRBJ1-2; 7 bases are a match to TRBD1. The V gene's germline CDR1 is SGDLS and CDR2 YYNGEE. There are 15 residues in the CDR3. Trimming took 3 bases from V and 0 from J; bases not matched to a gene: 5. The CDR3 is CASSETGSANYGYTF. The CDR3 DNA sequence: TGTGCCAGCAGCGAGACAGGGTCGGCTAACTATGGCTACACCTTC.